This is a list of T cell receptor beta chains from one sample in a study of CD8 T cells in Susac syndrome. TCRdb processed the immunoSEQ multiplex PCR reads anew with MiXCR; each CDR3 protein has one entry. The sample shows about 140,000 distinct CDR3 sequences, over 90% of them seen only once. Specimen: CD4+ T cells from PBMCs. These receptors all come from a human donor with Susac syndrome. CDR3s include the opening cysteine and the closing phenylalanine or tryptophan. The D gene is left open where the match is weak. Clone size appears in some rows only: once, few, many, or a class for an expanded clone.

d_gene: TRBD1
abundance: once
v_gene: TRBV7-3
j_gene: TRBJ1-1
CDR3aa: CASSLTGTGDTEAFF
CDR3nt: TGTGCCAGCAGCTTAACTGGGACAGGGGACACTGAAGCTTTCTTT

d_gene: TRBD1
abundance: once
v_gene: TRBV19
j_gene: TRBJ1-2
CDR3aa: CASSKAKGQAHNGYTF
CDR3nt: TGTGCCAGTAGTAAAGCCAAGGGACAGGCCCATAATGGCTACACCTTC

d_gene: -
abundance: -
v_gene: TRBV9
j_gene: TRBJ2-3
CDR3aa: CASSAPGGLRADTQYF
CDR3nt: TGTGCCAGCAGCGCCCCCGGGGGGCTCCGCGCAGATACGCAGTATTTT

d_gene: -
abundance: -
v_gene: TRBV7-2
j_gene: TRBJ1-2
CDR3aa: CASSLTGSSNYGYTF
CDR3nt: TGTGCCAGCAGCTTAACGGGTTCGTCTAACTATGGCTACACCTTC

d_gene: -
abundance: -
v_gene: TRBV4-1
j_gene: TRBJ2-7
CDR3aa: CASSQTLGTIDYEQYF
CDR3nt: TGCGCCAGCAGCCAAACCCTCGGGACAATCGACTACGAGCAGTACTTC

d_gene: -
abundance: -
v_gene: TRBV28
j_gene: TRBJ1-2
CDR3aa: CASRSGTNYGYTF
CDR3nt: TGTGCCAGCAGGTCAGGAACAAACTATGGCTACACCTTC

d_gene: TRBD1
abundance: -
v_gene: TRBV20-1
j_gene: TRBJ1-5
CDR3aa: CSAINRGSNQPQHF
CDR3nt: TGCAGTGCTATAAACAGGGGTAGCAATCAGCCCCAGCATTTT

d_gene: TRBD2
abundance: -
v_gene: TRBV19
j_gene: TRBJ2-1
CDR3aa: CASSIPGGPDEQFF
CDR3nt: TGTGCCAGTAGTATCCCGGGGGGGCCTGATGAGCAGTTCTTC

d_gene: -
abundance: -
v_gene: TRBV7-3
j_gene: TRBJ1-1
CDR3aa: CASSLNHGTEAFF
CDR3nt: TGTGCCAGCAGCTTAAATCATGGAACTGAAGCTTTCTTT

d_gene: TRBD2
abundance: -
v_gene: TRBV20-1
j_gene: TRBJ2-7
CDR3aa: CSASGTSGNPDEQYF
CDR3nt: TGCAGTGCTAGTGGGACTAGCGGAAATCCCGACGAGCAGTACTTC

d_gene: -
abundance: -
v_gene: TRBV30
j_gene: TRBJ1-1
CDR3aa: CACPGTEAFF
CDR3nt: TGTGCCTGCCCCGGAACTGAAGCTTTCTTT

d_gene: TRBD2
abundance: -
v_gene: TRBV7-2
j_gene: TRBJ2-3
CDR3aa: CASSLVGLAGGSRTDTQYF
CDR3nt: TGTGCCAGCAGCTTAGTCGGGCTAGCGGGAGGGTCTCGCACAGATACGCAGTATTTT

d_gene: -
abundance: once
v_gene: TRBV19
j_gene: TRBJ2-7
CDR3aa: CASSIRDGRTYEQYF
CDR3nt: TGTGCCAGTAGTATACGGGACGGTCGGACCTACGAGCAGTACTTC

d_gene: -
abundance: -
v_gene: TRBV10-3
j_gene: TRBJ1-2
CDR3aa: CAIRGSREGYTF
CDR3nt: TGTGCCATCAGGGGATCTCGGGAGGGCTACACCTTC

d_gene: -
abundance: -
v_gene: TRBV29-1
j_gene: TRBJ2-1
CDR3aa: CSVAAGRQEQFF
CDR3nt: TGCAGCGTTGCGGCGGGTAGACAGGAGCAGTTCTTC

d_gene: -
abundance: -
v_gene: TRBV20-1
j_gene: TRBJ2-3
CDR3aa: CSAKPAVGGSTDTQYF
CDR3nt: TGCAGTGCTAAGCCAGCGGTGGGCGGGAGCACAGATACGCAGTATTTT

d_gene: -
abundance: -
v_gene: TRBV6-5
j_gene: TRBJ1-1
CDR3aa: CASSYGARQVGEAFF
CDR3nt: TGTGCCAGCAGTTACGGGGCGCGACAGGTCGGGGAAGCTTTCTTT

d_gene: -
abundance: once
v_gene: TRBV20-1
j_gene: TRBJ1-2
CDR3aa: CSAREARGAWNGYTF
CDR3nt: TGCAGTGCTAGAGAGGCCAGGGGAGCTTGGAATGGCTACACCTTC

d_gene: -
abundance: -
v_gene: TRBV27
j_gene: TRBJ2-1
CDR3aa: CASSLGPPGPWDEQFF
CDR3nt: TGTGCCAGCAGTTTGGGACCACCCGGTCCTTGGGATGAGCAGTTCTTC

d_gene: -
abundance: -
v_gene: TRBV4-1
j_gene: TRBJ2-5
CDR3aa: CASSVDRAHKTQYF
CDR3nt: TGCGCCAGCAGCGTGGACCGAGCGCATAAGACCCAGTACTTC

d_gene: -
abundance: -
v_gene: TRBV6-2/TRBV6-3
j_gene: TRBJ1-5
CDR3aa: CASKTGKEYQPQHF
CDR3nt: TGTGCCAGTAAAACAGGGAAGGAATATCAGCCCCAGCATTTT

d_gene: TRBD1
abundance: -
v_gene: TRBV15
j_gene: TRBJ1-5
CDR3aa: CATNTGTGNQPQHF
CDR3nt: TGTGCCACCAACACCGGGACAGGGAACCAGCCCCAGCATTTT

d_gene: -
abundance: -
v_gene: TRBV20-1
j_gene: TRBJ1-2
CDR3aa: CSVPGAYGYTF
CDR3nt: TGCAGTGTTCCCGGGGCCTATGGCTACACCTTC

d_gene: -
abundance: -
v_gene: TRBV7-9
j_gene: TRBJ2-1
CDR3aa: CASTRTESYNEQFF
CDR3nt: TGTGCCAGCACCAGAACAGAATCCTACAATGAGCAGTTCTTC

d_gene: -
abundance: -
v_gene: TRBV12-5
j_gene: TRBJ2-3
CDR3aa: CASGWTQRDTQYF
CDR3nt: TGTGCTAGTGGTTGGACTCAGCGGGATACGCAGTATTTT

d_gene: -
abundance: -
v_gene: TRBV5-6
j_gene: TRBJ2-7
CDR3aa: CASSLDITYEQYF
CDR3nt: TGTGCCAGCAGCTTGGACATCACCTACGAGCAGTACTTC

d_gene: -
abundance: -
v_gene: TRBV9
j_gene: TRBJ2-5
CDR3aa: CASSVEGFGETQYF
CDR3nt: TGTGCCAGCAGCGTAGAGGGGTTTGGAGAGACCCAGTACTTC

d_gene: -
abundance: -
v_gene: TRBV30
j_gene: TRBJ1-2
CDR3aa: CAWSKRSGGYTF
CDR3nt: TGTGCCTGGAGTAAAAGGAGCGGTGGCTACACCTTC

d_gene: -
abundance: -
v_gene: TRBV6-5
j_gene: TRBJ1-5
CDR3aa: CASSYWQGYQPQHF
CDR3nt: TGTGCCAGCAGTTACTGGCAGGGCTATCAGCCCCAGCATTTT

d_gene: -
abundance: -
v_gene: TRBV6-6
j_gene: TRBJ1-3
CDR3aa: CASSYSMAGGNTIYF
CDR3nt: TGTGCCAGCAGTTACTCGATGGCAGGAGGAAACACCATATATTTT

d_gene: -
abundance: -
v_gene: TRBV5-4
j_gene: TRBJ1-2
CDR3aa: CASSEVKGLYGYTF
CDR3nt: TGTGCCAGCAGCGAGGTGAAAGGCCTCTATGGCTACACCTTC

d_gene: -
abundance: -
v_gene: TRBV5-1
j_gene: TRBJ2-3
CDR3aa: CASSLGGGIGTDTQYF
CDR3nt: TGCGCCAGCAGCTTGGGTGGGGGGATCGGCACAGATACGCAGTATTTT

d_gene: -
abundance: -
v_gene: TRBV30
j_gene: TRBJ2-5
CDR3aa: CAWSVGVGQRETQYF
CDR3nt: TGTGCCTGGAGTGTAGGAGTGGGTCAACGAGAGACCCAGTACTTC

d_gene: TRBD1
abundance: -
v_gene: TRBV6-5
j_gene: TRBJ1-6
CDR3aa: CASSSDRVGPLHF
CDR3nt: TGTGCCAGCAGCTCCGACAGGGTTGGACCCCTCCACTTT

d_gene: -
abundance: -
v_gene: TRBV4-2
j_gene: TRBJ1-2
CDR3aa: CASSQDLRSYTF
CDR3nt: TGTGCCAGCAGCCAAGATCTCCGGAGCTACACCTTC

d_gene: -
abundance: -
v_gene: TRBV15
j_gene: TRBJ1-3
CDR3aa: CATSRGLEYGNTIYF
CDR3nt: TGTGCCACCAGCAGAGGGTTAGAATATGGAAACACCATATATTTT

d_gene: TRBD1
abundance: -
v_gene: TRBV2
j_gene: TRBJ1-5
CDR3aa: CASSIQGAHQPQHF
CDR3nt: TGTGCCAGCAGTATTCAGGGGGCGCATCAGCCCCAGCATTTT

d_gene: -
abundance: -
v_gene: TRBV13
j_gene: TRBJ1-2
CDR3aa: CASTHLIPVTGNYGYTF
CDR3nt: TGTGCCAGCACCCACCTCATCCCCGTAACCGGGAACTATGGCTACACCTTC

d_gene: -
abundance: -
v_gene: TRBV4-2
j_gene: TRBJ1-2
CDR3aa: CASSQDPAASGYGYTF
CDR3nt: TGTGCCAGCAGCCAAGATCCGGCGGCCTCGGGGTATGGCTACACCTTC

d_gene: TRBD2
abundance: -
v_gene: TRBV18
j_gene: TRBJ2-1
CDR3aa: CASSPGTSGRAGEQFF
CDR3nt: TGTGCCAGCTCCCCCGGGACTAGCGGGAGGGCCGGTGAGCAGTTCTTC

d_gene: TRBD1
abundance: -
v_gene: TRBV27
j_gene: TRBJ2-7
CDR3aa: CASSPGTGALNSYEQYF
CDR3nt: TGTGCCAGCAGCCCCGGGACAGGGGCCCTTAACTCCTACGAGCAGTACTTC

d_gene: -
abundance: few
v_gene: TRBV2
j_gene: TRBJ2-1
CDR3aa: CASSSDNEQFF
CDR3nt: TGTGCCAGCAGTAGCGACAATGAGCAGTTCTTC

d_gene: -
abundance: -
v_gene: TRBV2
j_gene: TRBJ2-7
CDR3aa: CASNSNRAAYEQYF
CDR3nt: TGTGCCAGCAATTCGAATAGGGCAGCCTACGAGCAGTACTTC

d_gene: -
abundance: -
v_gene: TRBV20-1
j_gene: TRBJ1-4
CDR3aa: CSAKGQQNEKLFF
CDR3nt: TGCAGTGCAAAAGGGCAGCAGAATGAAAAACTGTTTTTT

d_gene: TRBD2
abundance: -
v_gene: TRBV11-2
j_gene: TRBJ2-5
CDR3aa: CASNPLAGEGETQYF
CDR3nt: TGTGCCAGCAACCCCTTAGCGGGGGAGGGAGAGACCCAGTACTTC

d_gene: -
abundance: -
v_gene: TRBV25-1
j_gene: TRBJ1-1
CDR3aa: CASSPSTQRAFF
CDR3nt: TGTGCCAGCAGTCCATCGACTCAACGGGCTTTCTTT

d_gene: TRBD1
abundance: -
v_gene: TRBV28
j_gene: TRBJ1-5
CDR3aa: CASSFVRGQTNQPQHF
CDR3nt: TGTGCCAGCAGTTTTGTACGGGGACAGACAAATCAGCCCCAGCATTTT

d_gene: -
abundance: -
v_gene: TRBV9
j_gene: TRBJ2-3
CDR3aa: CASSVVTKAADTQYF
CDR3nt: TGTGCCAGCAGCGTAGTTACTAAAGCAGCAGATACGCAGTATTTT

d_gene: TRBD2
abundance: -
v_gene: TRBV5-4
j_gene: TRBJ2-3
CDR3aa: CASSPAGTIGDTQYF
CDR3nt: TGTGCCAGCAGCCCCGCCGGGACTATAGGCGATACGCAGTATTTT

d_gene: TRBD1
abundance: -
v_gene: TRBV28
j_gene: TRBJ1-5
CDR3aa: CASSFGTGGQPQHF
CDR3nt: TGTGCCAGCAGTTTTGGGACAGGAGGACAGCCCCAGCATTTT

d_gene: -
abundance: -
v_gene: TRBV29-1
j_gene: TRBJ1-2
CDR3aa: CSVADRGGYTF
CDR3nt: TGCAGCGTCGCAGACAGAGGCGGCTACACCTTC